This T cell receptor (beta chain) derives from a study of T cells in Graves' hyperthyroidism and ophthalmopathy. Study context: Before treatment of any kind, peripheral blood was taken at initial diagnosis.

CDR3 length equals 15 residues. CDR1 and CDR2 from the germline V gene are LGHNA and YSLEER. As to this clonotype: A much larger clone differs by one base, so this may be a read error.

Amplification of TCR beta CDR3 regions used RNA as the template. The HTBI primer set drove a first-round RT-PCR of the TCR CDR3. TCRdb reprocessed the multiplex PCR reads via MiXCR and lists one record per CDR3 protein. The profile shows 490,000 or so distinct CDR3 sequences, around 16% of them singletons. The sample comprised blood. V is TRBV4-3 and J is TRBJ1-6, with D possibly TRBD1 on 5 matching bases. This sequence originates from a woman aged 30 to 39 with Graves' ophthalmopathy. Here the CDR3 DNA reads TGCGCCAGCAGCCAAGGGTCGGACGGGGACTCACTCCTCCACTTT. Encoded protein: CASSQGSDGDSLLHF.